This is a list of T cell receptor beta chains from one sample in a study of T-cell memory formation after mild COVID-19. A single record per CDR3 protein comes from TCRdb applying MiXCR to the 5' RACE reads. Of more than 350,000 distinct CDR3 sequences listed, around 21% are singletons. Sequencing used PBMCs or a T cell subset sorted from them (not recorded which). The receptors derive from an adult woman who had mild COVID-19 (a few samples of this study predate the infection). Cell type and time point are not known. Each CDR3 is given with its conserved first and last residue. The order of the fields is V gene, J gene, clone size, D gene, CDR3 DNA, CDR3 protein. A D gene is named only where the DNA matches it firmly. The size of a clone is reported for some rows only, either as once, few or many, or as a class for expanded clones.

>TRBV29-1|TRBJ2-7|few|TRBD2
TGCAGCGTTACCGGGACTAGCGGGAGGTCAGATATTTACGAGCAGTACTTC
CSVTGTSGRSDIYEQYF
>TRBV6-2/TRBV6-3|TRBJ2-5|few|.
TGTGCCAGCAGTTACTCGATCATGGAGACCCAGTACTTC
CASSYSIMETQYF
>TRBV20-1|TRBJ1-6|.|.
TGCAGTGCTAGACCTGGACACCATAATTCACCCCTCCACTTT
CSARPGHHNSPLHF
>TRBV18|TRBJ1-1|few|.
TGTGCCAGCTCACCACCGCTAACTTCGACAGACATGAACACTGAAGCTTTCTTT
CASSPPLTSTDMNTEAFF
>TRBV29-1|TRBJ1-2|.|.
TGCAGCGTCCATGGGACCTATGGCTACACCTTC
CSVHGTYGYTF
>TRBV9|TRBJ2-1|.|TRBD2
TGTGCCAGCAATGGAGCGGGAGCGGATGAGCAGTTCTTC
CASNGAGADEQFF
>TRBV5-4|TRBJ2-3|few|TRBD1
TGTGCCAGCAGCTTGCTAACAGGGGGGAACACAGATACGCAGTATTTT
CASSLLTGGNTDTQYF
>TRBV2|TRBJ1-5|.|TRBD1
TGTGCCAGCAGCGTAGACAGGGGGTATCAGCCCCAGCATTTT
CASSVDRGYQPQHF
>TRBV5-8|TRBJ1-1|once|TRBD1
TGTGCCAGCAGCTCGACAGGGTGGGGGAACACTGAAGCTTTCTTT
CASSSTGWGNTEAFF
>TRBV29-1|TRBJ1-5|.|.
TGCAGCGTCGCACGAGGGGGTAATCAGCCCCAGCATTTT
CSVARGGNQPQHF
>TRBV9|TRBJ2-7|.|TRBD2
TGTGCCAGCAGCGTAGGAAGACTAGCGGGAGGCGACGAGCAGTACTTC
CASSVGRLAGGDEQYF
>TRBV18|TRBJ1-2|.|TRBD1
TGTGCCAGCTCACCCATGCCCGGGACAGGCTATGGCTACACCTTC
CASSPMPGTGYGYTF
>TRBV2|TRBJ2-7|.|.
TGTGCCAGCAGTGAACCCTCCAGGCTTGGCTACGAGCAGTACTTC
CASSEPSRLGYEQYF
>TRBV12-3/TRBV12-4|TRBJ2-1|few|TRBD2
TGTGCCAGCAGTGTGAGCGGGAGAAGTTACAATGAGCAGTTCTTC
CASSVSGRSYNEQFF
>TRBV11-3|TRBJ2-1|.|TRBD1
TGTGCCAGCAGCTCTAGCTTGGGACAGGGGGTCGGGGAGCAGTTCTTC
CASSSSLGQGVGEQFF
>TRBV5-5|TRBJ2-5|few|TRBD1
TGTGCCAGCAGCTCACTGACAGGGGGAGAGACCCAGTACTTC
CASSSLTGGETQYF
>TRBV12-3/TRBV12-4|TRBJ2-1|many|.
TGTGCCAGCAGTCCCAGCCTAAATGAGCAGTTCTTC
CASSPSLNEQFF
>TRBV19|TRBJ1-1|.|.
TGTGCCAGTAGTATGAGGCAGCTTGAAGCTTTCTTT
CASSMRQLEAFF
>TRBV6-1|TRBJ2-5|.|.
TGTGCCAGCAGTGAAGGGGCGGCAGAGACCCAGTACTTC
CASSEGAAETQYF
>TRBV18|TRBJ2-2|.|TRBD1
TGTGCCAGCTCACGAGGGGACAGTATGAACACCGGGGAGCTGTTTTTT
CASSRGDSMNTGELFF
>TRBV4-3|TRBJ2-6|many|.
TGCGCCAGCAGCCAAGAGGGATCTTTGGGCTCTGGGGCCAACGTCCTGACTTTC
CASSQEGSLGSGANVLTF
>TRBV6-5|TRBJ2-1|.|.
TGTGCCAGCAGTTACTCGAAGGGGTACAATGAGCAGTTCTTC
CASSYSKGYNEQFF
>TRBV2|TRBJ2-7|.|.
TGTGCCAGCAGTGACGTTTTTGGGCCTAGCTCCTACGAGCAGTACTTC
CASSDVFGPSSYEQYF
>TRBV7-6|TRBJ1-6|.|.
TGTGCCAGCAGCACGAGCTCCAATTCACCCCTCCACTTT
CASSTSSNSPLHF
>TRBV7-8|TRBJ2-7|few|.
TGTGCCAGCAGCTACCGGGACGATCCCTACGAGCAGTACTTC
CASSYRDDPYEQYF
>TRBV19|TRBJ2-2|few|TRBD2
TGTGCCAGTAGGGGACTAGCGGGCACGGGGGAGCTGTTTTTT
CASRGLAGTGELFF
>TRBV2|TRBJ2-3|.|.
TGTGCCAGCAGTGAAGCGTCAGATACGCAGTATTTT
CASSEASDTQYF
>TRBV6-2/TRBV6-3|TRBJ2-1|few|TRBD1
TGTGCCAGCAGTTTTGGACAGGGTGGGCAGTTCTTC
CASSFGQGGQFF
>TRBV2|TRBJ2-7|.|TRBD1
TGTGCCAGCAGAACCGGGACAGGGGGCCGGGACGAGCAGTACTTC
CASRTGTGGRDEQYF
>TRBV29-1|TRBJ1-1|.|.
TGCAGCGTAAACAGGGTATGGGGCGACACTGAAGCTTTCTTT
CSVNRVWGDTEAFF
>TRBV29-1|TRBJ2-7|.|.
TGCAGCGTGCCATCTGAAAGCTCCTACGAGCAGTACTTC
CSVPSESSYEQYF
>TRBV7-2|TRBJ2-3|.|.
TGTGCCATTTCCGGGGAAACCCGCACAGATACGCAGTATTTT
CAISGETRTDTQYF
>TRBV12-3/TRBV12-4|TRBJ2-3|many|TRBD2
TGTGCCAGCAGTTTGACTAGCGGACAGACCACAGATACGCAGTATTTT
CASSLTSGQTTDTQYF
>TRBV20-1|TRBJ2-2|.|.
TGCAGTGCTGACGCCCCCCCCGGGACACACACCGGGGAGCTGTTTTTT
CSADAPPGTHTGELFF
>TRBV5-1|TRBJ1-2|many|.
TGCGCCAGCAGCTTCGACAGGATTTACTATGGCTACACCTTC
CASSFDRIYYGYTF
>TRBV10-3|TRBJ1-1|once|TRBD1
TGTGCCATCAGTGACAATATTGGACAGGGAAGAGGCACTGAAGCTTTCTTT
CAISDNIGQGRGTEAFF
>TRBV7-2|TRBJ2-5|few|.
TGTGCCAGCAGCCGCCTGGTGGAGACCCAGTACTTC
CASSRLVETQYF
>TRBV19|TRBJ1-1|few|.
TGTGCCAGTAGTATCCGGGACATAGGAAACACTGAAGCTTTCTTT
CASSIRDIGNTEAFF
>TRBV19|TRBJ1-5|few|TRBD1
TGTGCCAGTAGTAATCTACAGGGGAATCAGCCCCAGCATTTT
CASSNLQGNQPQHF
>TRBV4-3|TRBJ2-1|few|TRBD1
TGCGCCAGCAGCTGGGCACAGGGGGCCTACAATGAGCAGTTCTTC
CASSWAQGAYNEQFF
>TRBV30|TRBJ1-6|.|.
TGTGCCTGGAGTATGCAGGGGTATTCACCCCTCCACTTT
CAWSMQGYSPLHF
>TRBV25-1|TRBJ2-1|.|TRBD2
TGTGCCAGCTCAAAGATTGAGGGACTAGCGGGACCAGGCTCCTACAATGAGCAGTTCTTC
CASSKIEGLAGPGSYNEQFF
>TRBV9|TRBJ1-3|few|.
TGTGCCAGCAGCGTAGGAGGTGCCTCTGGAAACACCATATATTTT
CASSVGGASGNTIYF
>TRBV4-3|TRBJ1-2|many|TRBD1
TGCGCCAGCAGCCAAGACCTTCGGGACAGGCAAAGGGACTATGGCTACACCTTC
CASSQDLRDRQRDYGYTF
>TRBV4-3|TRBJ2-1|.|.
TGCGCCAGCAGCCAAGATTTCGGCAGTGGGTCCAATGAGCAGTTCTTC
CASSQDFGSGSNEQFF
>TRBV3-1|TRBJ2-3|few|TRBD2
TGTGCCAGCAGCCGCCCCGGGACTAGTAACACAGATACGCAGTATTTT
CASSRPGTSNTDTQYF
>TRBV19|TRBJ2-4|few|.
TGTGCCAGTAGTATAGGACTCAAAAACATTCAGTACTTC
CASSIGLKNIQYF
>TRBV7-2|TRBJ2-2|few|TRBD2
TGTGCCAGCAGCTTGGGGGGACTAGCGGGTGGCACCGGGGAGCTGTTTTTT
CASSLGGLAGGTGELFF